Below, 25 T cell receptor beta chains from the same sample are listed, as sequenced in a study of beta chain features in type 1 diabetes. Expressed TCRB transcripts were sequenced because the isolated RNA had all been reverse transcribed beforehand. Repertoires were generated with immunoSEQ multiplex PCR, while TCRdb's copy carries only in-frame clones and drops some. The table includes approximately 300,000 clones, approximately 11% detected once. Specimen: naive CD4+ T cells from blood. These receptors came from a woman aged 25 to 45 in good health.

The gene calls are TRBV9 and TRBJ2-2; the D gene is possibly TRBD1 (5 bases). CDR3 length equals 14 residues. Germline CDR1 is SGDLS and CDR2 is YYNGEE. V lost 3 bases to trimming and J lost 1 base, with 7 bases between them. CDR3: CASSARGNTGELFF. The CDR3 DNA reads as TGTGCCAGCAGCGCTAGGGGGAACACCGGGGAGCTGTTTTTT. Filled out from reference TRBV9 and TRBJ2-2, the complete variable domain reads DSGVTQTPKHLITATGQRVTLRCSPRSGDLSVYWYQQSLDQGLQFLIQYYNGEERAKGNILERFSAQQFPDLHSELNLSSLELGDSALYFCASSARGNTGELFFGEGSRLTVL.

This clone has a handful of counts. The CDR3 is CATSREGGAYYGYTF. CDR3 sequence (DNA): TGTGCCACCAGCAGAGAGGGTGGGGCATACTATGGCTACACCTTC. The chain couples TRBV15 to TRBJ1-2; possibly TRBD1 for D (5 bases). The germline CDR1 and CDR2 sequences are LNHNV and YYDKDF (reference sequence). V lost 0 bases, J lost 3 bases, and 11 bases lay in between. The CDR3 consists of 15 residues.

This clone came up a few times. J is TRBJ2-7 and V is TRBV28, with TRBD1 matching 7 bases. The V gene end was trimmed by 5 bases and the J gene end by 3 bases; junction bases not matched to a gene: 4. This CDR3 is built from 13 residues. Germline V gene sequence: CDR1 MDHEN, CDR2 SYDVKM. CDR3 in amino acids: CASSPGQVYEQYF. Written as DNA, the CDR3 is TGTGCCAGCAGTCCAGGACAGGTCTACGAGCAGTACTTC.

This clone was seen more than once but under ten times. The chain employs TRBV18 and TRBJ2-5, with D maybe TRBD2 (5 bases). Germline lookup yields CDR1 KGHSH and CDR2 LQKENI. This CDR3 is built from 13 residues. The V and J ends lost 2 bases and 7 bases respectively, with 11 bases between them. This CDR3 is CASSPEPRGTQYF. DNA of the CDR3: TGTGCCAGCTCACCAGAGCCCCGGGGGACCCAGTACTTC.

This clone was recorded a few times. This chain links TRBV28 with TRBJ2-1, with TRBD2 matching 9 bases. Germline trimming cut 5 bases from V and 5 bases from J; bases unmatched to any gene: 7. CDR3 length equals 15 residues. CDR1 MDHEN and CDR2 SYDVKM come from the germline V gene. This CDR3 reads CASSLAGLADNEQFF. CDR3 DNA sequence: TGTGCCAGCAGTCTAGCGGGACTCGCAGACAATGAGCAGTTCTTC.

In its sample, this clone was seen a few times. V usage is TRBV29-1 and J usage is TRBJ1-1, with unresolved D. V was clipped by 5 bases and J by 0 bases, with 10 bases between them. Germline lookup yields CDR1 SQVTM and CDR2 ANQGSEA. The CDR3 sequence is 13 residues long. As DNA, the CDR3 is TGCAGCGTTTTGGGCAACCTGAACACTGAAGCTTTCTTT. As protein: CSVLGNLNTEAFF. Together with reference TRBV29-1 and TRBJ1-1, the CDR3 gives the full variable domain: SAVISQKPSRDICQRGTSLTIQCQVDSQVTMMFWYRQQPGQSLTLIATANQGSEATYESGFVIDKFPISRPNLTFSTLTVSNMSPEDSSIYLCSVLGNLNTEAFFGQGTRLTVV.

V gene TRBV5-1 combines with J gene TRBJ2-3; D is undetermined. The germline CDR1 and CDR2 sequences are SGHRS and YFSETQ. The V and J ends lost 0 bases and 1 base respectively, with 9 bases between them. This CDR3 comprises 15 residues. In nucleotides, the CDR3 is TGCGCCAGCAGCTTGGATCCCGTCCGCACAGATACGCAGTATTTT. The encoded protein is CASSLDPVRTDTQYF.

J is TRBJ2-7 and V is TRBV19, with TRBD2 matching 9 bases. V lost 4 bases to trimming and J lost 6 bases; unmatched junction nucleotides: 7. CDR3 size: 14 residues. Germline lookup yields CDR1 LNHDA and CDR2 SQIVND (reference sequence). CDR3 protein: CASSTGTSRVEQYF. Here the CDR3 DNA reads TGTGCCAGTAGTACCGGGACTAGCCGAGTCGAGCAGTACTTC.

The chain couples TRBV7-8 to TRBJ2-1; 7 nucleotides match TRBD2. This CDR3 has 16 residues. V lost 1 base, J lost 0 bases, and 3 bases stayed unmatched. Germline assignment: CDR1 SGHVS and CDR2 FQNEAQ. The CDR3 here is CASSLGGGVSYNEQFF. In nucleotides, the CDR3 is TGTGCCAGCAGCTTAGGTGGGGGGGTCTCCTACAATGAGCAGTTCTTC. Based on the CDR3 plus reference TRBV7-8 and TRBJ2-1, the full variable domain is GAGVSQSPRYKVAKRGQDVALRCDPISGHVSLFWYQQALGQGPEFLTYFQNEAQLDKSGLPSDRFFAERPEGSVSTLKIQRTQQEDSAVYLCASSLGGGVSYNEQFFGPGTRLTVL.

This clone was observed once. The gene calls are TRBV6-6 and TRBJ2-1; TRBD1 matches 9 bases. Germline trimming cut 2 bases from V and 8 bases from J; bases unmatched to any gene: 10. The germline V gene encodes CDR1 MNHNY and CDR2 SVGAGI (reference sequence). This CDR3 contains 16 residues. CDR3 protein: CASSYPGQGLSDEQFF. The CDR3 DNA reads TGTGCCAGCAGTTACCCAGGACAGGGGTTGTCGGATGAGCAGTTCTTC.

This clone occurred a few times. The identical CDR3 is also encoded by other nucleotide sequences in the sample. The chain is built from TRBV28 and TRBJ2-5, with D unresolved. The CDR3 extends over 11 amino acids. The V end lost 5 bases, the J end lost 5 bases, and 6 bases lay between the germline ends. From germline, CDR1 is MDHEN and CDR2 SYDVKM. CDR3 sequence reads: CASSLRETQYF. DNA of the CDR3: TGTGCCAGCAGTCTGCGGGAGACCCAGTACTTC.

V usage is TRBV30 and J usage is TRBJ2-5, with no clear D. This CDR3 has 13 amino acids. From germline, CDR1 is GTSNPN and CDR2 SVGIG (reference sequence). Trimming removed 0 bases at V and 1 base at J, with 6 bases between. The CDR3, as DNA: TGTGCCTGGAGTGTATCCTTCCAAGAGACCCAGTACTTC. Translating gives CAWSVSFQETQYF.

The V and J genes are TRBV5-1 and TRBJ1-3; 8 positions match TRBD1. The V and J ends lost 4 bases and 0 bases, in that order; junction bases with no gene match: 9. The germline gives CDR1 SGHRS, CDR2 YFSETQ. There are 17 residues in the CDR3. The CDR3 loop reads CASSPRTGTASGNTIYF. DNA of the CDR3: TGCGCCAGCAGCCCGAGGACAGGGACGGCCTCTGGAAACACCATATATTTT.

This clone has just a few counts. The chain carries TRBV15 and TRBJ1-3; 7 bases map to TRBD1. J lost 7 bases, V lost 0 bases, and 9 bases had no gene match. The CDR3 is 16 amino acids. Germline V gene sequence: CDR1 LNHNV, CDR2 YYDKDF (reference sequence). This chain's CDR3 is CATSRDLTGKGNTIYF. CDR3 nucleotides: TGTGCCACCAGCAGAGACCTGACAGGGAAGGGTAACACCATATATTTT.

This clone has a handful of counts. V is TRBV18 and J is TRBJ1-1; 9 nucleotides line up with TRBD1. The germline gives CDR1 KGHSH, CDR2 LQKENI. The CDR3 spans 14 residues. V shed 3 bases, J shed 5 bases, and the junction held 4 bases outside the gene matches. CDR3 loop: CASSPRTGETEAFF. In DNA, the CDR3 is TGTGCCAGCTCACCCCGGACAGGGGAAACTGAAGCTTTCTTT.

CDR3 coding DNA: TGTGCCAGCAGTACAGGGTCTTTAGACACCATATATTTT. It translates to CASSTGSLDTIYF. This chain uses TRBV28 with TRBJ1-3, with D possibly TRBD1 on 6 matching bases. Trimming removed 5 bases at V and 8 bases at J, with 13 bases between. The CDR3 runs 13 residues. Germline lookup yields CDR1 MDHEN and CDR2 SYDVKM. Using reference TRBV28 and TRBJ1-3 for the parts outside the CDR3, the full variable domain is DVKVTQSSRYLVKRTGEKVFLECVQDMDHENMFWYRQDPGLGLRLIYFSYDVKMKEKGDIPEGYSVSREKKERFSLILESASTNQTSMYLCASSTGSLDTIYFGEGSWLTVV.

This rearrangement joins TRBV18 to TRBJ2-5; 10 bases fit TRBD1. With V trimmed by 4 bases and J by 3 bases, 2 bases remained unmatched. Looked up from germline, CDR1 is KGHSH and CDR2 is LQKENI. The CDR3 runs to 14 residues. This CDR3 reads CASSLGTGEETQYF. In nucleotides, the CDR3 is TGTGCCAGCTCACTCGGGACAGGGGAAGAGACCCAGTACTTC.

In DNA form, the CDR3 reads TGTGCCAGCAGCGGAGGGATTGAGCAGTTCTTC. Translated, it gives CASSGGIEQFF. The chain recombines TRBV9 with TRBJ2-1; D may be TRBD2 (5 bases). In germline, CDR1 is SGDLS, CDR2 YYNGEE. The CDR3 sequence is 11 residues long. The V end was cut by 3 bases, the J end by 9 bases, with 7 bases between.

This clone was counted a few times. This chain joins TRBV9 and TRBJ1-4, with 8 bases identical to TRBD1. This CDR3 spans 15 amino acids. The V segment lost 0 bases and the J segment 8 bases; nucleotides outside the gene matches: 6. The germline V gene has CDR1 SGDLS and CDR2 YYNGEE. The CDR3 nucleotides are TGTGCCAGCAGCGTAGTAGGACAGGGCGCCGAAAAACTGTTTTTT. It codes for CASSVVGQGAEKLFF.

This chain joins TRBV5-5 and TRBJ2-3; TRBD2 might be the D (5 bases). CDR3 length: 12 amino acids. CDR1 SGHKS and CDR2 YYEKEE come from the germline V gene (reference sequence). The V end was cut by 4 bases, the J end by 5 bases, with 8 bases between. The CDR3 DNA is TGTGCCAGCAGCCCTGGACTAGATACGCAGTATTTT. Translation gives CASSPGLDTQYF.

In its sample, this clone was seen a few times. The chain is built from TRBV6-5 and TRBJ1-5, with 8 bases fitting TRBD1. Germline CDR1 is MNHEY and CDR2 is SVGAGI. V trimming: 4 bases; J trimming: 3 bases; junction bases outside the gene matches: 2. The CDR3 extends over 14 amino acids. The CDR3 loop reads CASSWDRTNQPQHF. CDR3 nucleotide sequence: TGTGCCAGCAGTTGGGACAGGACCAATCAGCCCCAGCATTTT.

The V and J genes are TRBV6-1 and TRBJ2-7; the D gene is possibly TRBD1 (6 bases). Trimming left V 0 bases short and J 3 bases short, with 18 bases between. This CDR3 is built from 17 residues. Germline-derived CDR1 and CDR2 are MNHNS and SASEGT. CDR3 nucleotide sequence: TGTGCCAGCAGTGAAGCAGGCTTTTGGGACATTAACTACGAGCAGTACTTC. Encoded protein: CASSEAGFWDINYEQYF.

This clone was detected only a few times. The chain is built from TRBV5-4 and TRBJ2-3, with 15 bases that match TRBD2. V trimming: 4 bases; J trimming: 2 bases; junction bases outside the gene matches: 8. Germline CDR1 SGHNT, CDR2 YYREEE (reference sequence). The CDR3 extends over 18 amino acids. CDR3: CASSTAGTSGRTTDTQYF. The CDR3 DNA is TGTGCCAGCAGCACCGCCGGGACTAGCGGGAGGACCACAGATACGCAGTATTTT. Drawing the rest from reference TRBV5-4 and TRBJ2-3, the complete variable domain is ETGVTQSPTHLIKTRGQQVTLRCSSQSGHNTVSWYQQALGQGPQFIFQYYREEENGRGNFPPRFSGLQFPNYSSELNVNALELDDSALYLCASSTAGTSGRTTDTQYFGPGTRLTVL.

V is TRBV30 and J is TRBJ2-1; TRBD1 is a possible D gene (5 bases). The CDR3 spans 21 residues. V was clipped by 0 bases and J by 1 base, with 28 bases between them. In germline, CDR1 is GTSNPN, CDR2 SVGIG (reference sequence). The CDR3 reads CAWSVRFGSGKTYASYNEQFF. CDR3 nucleotides: TGTGCCTGGAGTGTACGGTTTGGATCAGGGAAGACCTATGCGTCCTACAATGAGCAGTTCTTC.

In this sample, this clone turned up a few times. The J gene is TRBJ2-1, the V gene TRBV9, with 7 bases identical to TRBD2. This CDR3 region has 14 residues. Germline values: CDR1 SGDLS, CDR2 YYNGEE. J lost 10 bases, V lost 0 bases, and 7 bases had no gene match. The chain's CDR3 is CASSVDPLAEEQFF. In nucleotides, the CDR3 is TGTGCCAGCAGCGTAGACCCCCTAGCGGAAGAGCAGTTCTTC.